This T cell receptor beta chain was documented in a study of cytomegalovirus exposure and HLA in healthy donors. The PCR had 60 Vbeta and 13 Jbeta primers. Assay: immunoSEQ multiplex PCR; the TCRdb copy retains only in-frame clones and omits some. The table shows approximately 160,000 clones, with roughly two thirds occurring only once. Per germline, CDR1 SGDLS and CDR2 YYNGEE. CDR3 length: 13 amino acids. Losses at the gene ends were 3 bases for V and 10 bases for J; bases not matched to a gene: 3. The clonotype was recovered from a woman in her thirties or forties in good health and CMV-seropositive. Source material: PBMCs. The chain joins TRBV9 to TRBJ1-6; TRBD1 matches 8 bases. The CDR3 nucleotides are TGTGCCAGCAGCGGCGACAGGGGATCACCCCTCCACTTT. Its translation is CASSGDRGSPLHF. Full variable domain (missing parts from reference TRBV9 and TRBJ1-6): DSGVTQTPKHLITATGQRVTLRCSPRSGDLSVYWYQQSLDQGLQFLIQYYNGEERAKGNILERFSAQQFPDLHSELNLSSLELGDSALYFCASSGDRGSPLHFGNGTRLTVT.